Listed here is a single T cell receptor (beta chain). Profiled with immunoSEQ multiplex PCR; TCRdb holds only in-frame clones, not every one. The data contain about 75,000 clones, about nine tenths of them singletons. This specimen belongs to a study of blood T cell repertoires in COVID-19. Study information: From the United States, Italy and Spain came samples of acute and convalescent COVID-19.

The CDR3 loop spans 20 amino acids. The V end lost 0 bases, the J end lost 1 base, and 24 bases lay between the germline ends. Germline loops: CDR1 LGHNT, CDR2 FRNRAP. Sequenced material: peripheral blood. This rearrangement joins TRBV12-5 to TRBJ1-1, with D maybe TRBD1 (6 bases). The TCR was taken from a human donor in a cohort sampled during active COVID-19. The CDR3 here is CASGLVTLIGVGGANTEAFF. CDR3 coding DNA: TGTGCTAGTGGTTTGGTAACGCTTATTGGGGTAGGGGGAGCGAACACTGAAGCTTTCTTT. Drawing the rest from reference TRBV12-5 and TRBJ1-1, the complete variable domain is DARVTQTPRHKVTEMGQEVTMRCQPILGHNTVFWYRQTMMQGLELLAYFRNRAPLDDSGMPKDRFSAEMPDATLATLKIQPSEPRDSAVYFCASGLVTLIGVGGANTEAFFGQGTRLTVV.